Presented here are 13 T cell receptor beta chains from one specimen sequenced in a study of blood T cell repertoires in COVID-19. Assay: immunoSEQ multiplex PCR; the TCRdb copy retains only in-frame clones and omits some. Among some 250,000 clones listed, about four fifths were seen once. Sequencing was done on a sample of peripheral blood. The receptor source for this set is a man aged 25 to 40 who had recovered from COVID-19.

The chain links TRBV10-2 to TRBJ2-7, with 12 bases matching TRBD2. The trim removed 5 bases at V and 0 bases at J, leaving 2 bases unmatched. The germline V gene encodes CDR1 WSHSY and CDR2 SAAADI. This CDR3 comprises 15 residues. The CDR3, as DNA: TGCGCCAGCAGTAAGACTAGCGGGGGCTCCTACGAGCAGTACTTC. This translates into CASSKTSGGSYEQYF.

Details on this clone: At one end, the junction sequence differs from germline, possibly due to a read error. This rearrangement joins TRBV18 to TRBJ2-6; the match to TRBD2 covers 13 bases. Germline V CDR1 and CDR2: KGHSH, LQKENI. CDR3 size: 18 residues. CDR3 amino acids: CASSPPGLAGAGANVLTF. The CDR3 nucleotides read TGTGCCAGCTCCCCACCCGGACTAGCGGGGGCTGGGGCCAACGTCCTGACTTTC.

V is TRBV30 and J is TRBJ1-4; a possible D gene is TRBD1 (5 bases). CDR1 GTSNPN and CDR2 SVGIG come from the germline V gene (reference sequence). Between the trimmed V and J ends, which lost 2 bases and 7 bases, there was a span of 23 bases. The CDR3 is 17 residues long. The CDR3 bases are TGTGCCTGGAGTCTAGACAGTCCCCCTTGGATTTGTGAAAAACTGTTTTTT. Protein sequence: CAWSLDSPPWICEKLFF.

The J gene is TRBJ2-3, the V gene TRBV6-5, with D tentatively TRBD2 (7 bases). Trimming removed 6 bases from V and 5 bases from J, with 15 bases in between. The CDR3 totals 14 residues. Germline V gene data show CDR1 as MNHEY and CDR2 as SVGAGI. Here the CDR3 DNA reads TGTGCCAGCAGAATGGGGGGGCCGGGAGATACGCAGTATTTT. It codes for CASRMGGPGDTQYF.

In this sample, this clone turned up once. The rearrangement uses TRBV2 and TRBJ2-3, with a tentative D call TRBD2 (6 bases). The CDR3 consists of 14 residues. The V end was cut by 2 bases, the J end by 5 bases, with 11 bases between. The germline gives CDR1 SNHLY, CDR2 FYNNEI. CDR3 sequence reads: CASSEQGLGDTQYF. The CDR3 region has the DNA TGTGCCAGCAGTGAACAGGGACTCGGAGATACGCAGTATTTT.

There are a few counts of this clone. V and J are TRBV6-2 or TRBV6-3 and TRBJ1-2; unclear D gene. Germline loops: CDR1 MNHEY, CDR2 SVGEGT. This CDR3 is built from 12 residues. V was shortened by 3 bases and J by 7 bases, with 9 bases between the two germline ends. CDR3 sequence reads: CASSYWARGYTF. CDR3 coding DNA: TGTGCCAGCAGTTATTGGGCCCGTGGCTACACCTTC.

The J gene is TRBJ1-1, the V gene TRBV2; TRBD1 aligns across 7 bases. The CDR3 consists of 14 residues. The J segment lost 0 bases and the V segment lost 6 bases, leaving 4 bases of the junction unmatched. CDR1 and CDR2 from the germline V gene are SNHLY and FYNNEI. Here the CDR3 DNA reads TGTGCCAGCAGCCGGGACAGCATGAACACTGAAGCTTTCTTT. This codes for CASSRDSMNTEAFF. The full variable domain, its missing parts supplied by reference TRBV2 and TRBJ1-1, is EPEVTQTPSHQVTQMGQEVILRCVPISNHLYFYWYRQILGQKVEFLVSFYNNEISEKSEIFDDQFSVERPDGSNFTLKIRSTKLEDSAMYFCASSRDSMNTEAFFGQGTRLTVV.

The rearrangement links TRBV28 to TRBJ2-2; the D gene is possibly TRBD2 (7 bases). This CDR3 spans 13 amino acids. Trimming shortened V by 8 bases and J by 7 bases, and 14 bases separated the two germline ends. CDR1 is MDHEN and CDR2 is SYDVKM in the germline V gene. The CDR3 DNA reads as TGTGCCAGCCTAGGGGGGGTAGGCGGGGAGCTGTTTTTT. Its translation is CASLGGVGGELFF.

This sequence joins TRBV12-2 and TRBJ2-6; TRBD1, the table's D call, lacks a check against the DNA. TRBV12-2 is tagged as a pseudogene. This CDR3 contains 18 residues. The CDR3 DNA sequence: TGTGCAAGTCGCTCCTCGACAGGCCGAGGGTGTGGGGCCAACGTCCTGACTTTC. Protein sequence: CASRSSTGRGCGANVLTF.

V usage is TRBV5-1 and J usage is TRBJ2-7, with 9 nucleotides matching TRBD1. Trimming removed 4 bases from V and 3 bases from J; junction bases left unmatched: 8. Germline V gene lookup returns CDR1 SGHRS and CDR2 YFSETQ. The CDR3 is made up of 15 amino acids. The CDR3 DNA reads as TGCGCCAGCAGCCCAAAAGGGACAGGGATCTACGAGCAGTACTTC. It translates to CASSPKGTGIYEQYF.

The V gene is TRBV14, the J gene TRBJ2-2, with 7 bases fitting TRBD1. The CDR3 totals 15 residues. Trimming at V came to 5 bases and at J to 4 bases, leaving 7 bases not matched to a gene. Per the germline V gene, CDR1 is SGHDN and CDR2 is FVKESK. The DNA of the CDR3 is TGTGCCAGCAGCAAAGGACAGGACCGCACCGGGGAGCTGTTTTTT. Translated, it gives CASSKGQDRTGELFF.

The chain combines TRBV5-1 with TRBJ1-2, with 7 nucleotides matching TRBD1. This CDR3 is built from 19 residues. With 0 bases clipped from V and 4 bases from J, the junction kept 18 bases outside the gene matches. CDR1 is SGHRS and CDR2 is YFSETQ in the germline V gene. The CDR3 bases are TGCGCCAGCAGCTTGGTCGGACAGGCCCAAGGATTTGACACCTATGGCTACACCTTC. It specifies CASSLVGQAQGFDTYGYTF.

This clone was detected once. The chain uses TRBV19 and TRBJ1-2; no firm D call. The CDR3 spans 15 residues. The V end was cut by 4 bases, the J end by 4 bases, with 16 bases between. Germline V lookup: CDR1 LNHDA, CDR2 SQIVND (reference sequence). CDR3 nucleotides: TGTGCCAGTAGTAACGACCGAAGCGTCGGCTATGGCTACACCTTC. This sequence encodes CASSNDRSVGYGYTF. Full variable domain (outside the CDR3, taken from reference TRBV19 and TRBJ1-2): DGGITQSPKYLFRKEGQNVTLSCEQNLNHDAMYWYRQDPGQGLRLIYYSQIVNDFQKGDIAEGYSVSREKKESFPLTVTSAQKNPTAFYLCASSNDRSVGYGYTFGSGTRLTVV.